This TCR beta chain was documented in a study of blood T cells in healthy people across ages. Study-level results: A greater number of naive CD4+ cells and higher diversity distinguished long-lived donors from aged donors.

Sample-barcoded 5' priming and a J-beta primer mix drove a second PCR of roughly 7 to 11 cycles. One entry per CDR3 protein, called by TCRdb with MiXCR from the 5' RACE reads. This sample has about 640,000 distinct CDR3 sequences, with roughly 53% found just once. The CDR3 is 15 amino acids. V was pared by 5 bases and J by 4 bases, with 7 bases of the junction left unmatched. A few counts support this clonotype. The antigen is undetermined. J is TRBJ2-2 and V is TRBV12-3 or TRBV12-4; 7 nucleotides line up with TRBD1. The source of this sequence is a man aged 60 to 75 in good health. The specimen sequenced was blood. The CDR3 loop reads CASSRQGRGTGELFF. CDR3 in DNA: TGTGCCAGCAGTCGACAGGGACGAGGCACCGGGGAGCTGTTTTTT.